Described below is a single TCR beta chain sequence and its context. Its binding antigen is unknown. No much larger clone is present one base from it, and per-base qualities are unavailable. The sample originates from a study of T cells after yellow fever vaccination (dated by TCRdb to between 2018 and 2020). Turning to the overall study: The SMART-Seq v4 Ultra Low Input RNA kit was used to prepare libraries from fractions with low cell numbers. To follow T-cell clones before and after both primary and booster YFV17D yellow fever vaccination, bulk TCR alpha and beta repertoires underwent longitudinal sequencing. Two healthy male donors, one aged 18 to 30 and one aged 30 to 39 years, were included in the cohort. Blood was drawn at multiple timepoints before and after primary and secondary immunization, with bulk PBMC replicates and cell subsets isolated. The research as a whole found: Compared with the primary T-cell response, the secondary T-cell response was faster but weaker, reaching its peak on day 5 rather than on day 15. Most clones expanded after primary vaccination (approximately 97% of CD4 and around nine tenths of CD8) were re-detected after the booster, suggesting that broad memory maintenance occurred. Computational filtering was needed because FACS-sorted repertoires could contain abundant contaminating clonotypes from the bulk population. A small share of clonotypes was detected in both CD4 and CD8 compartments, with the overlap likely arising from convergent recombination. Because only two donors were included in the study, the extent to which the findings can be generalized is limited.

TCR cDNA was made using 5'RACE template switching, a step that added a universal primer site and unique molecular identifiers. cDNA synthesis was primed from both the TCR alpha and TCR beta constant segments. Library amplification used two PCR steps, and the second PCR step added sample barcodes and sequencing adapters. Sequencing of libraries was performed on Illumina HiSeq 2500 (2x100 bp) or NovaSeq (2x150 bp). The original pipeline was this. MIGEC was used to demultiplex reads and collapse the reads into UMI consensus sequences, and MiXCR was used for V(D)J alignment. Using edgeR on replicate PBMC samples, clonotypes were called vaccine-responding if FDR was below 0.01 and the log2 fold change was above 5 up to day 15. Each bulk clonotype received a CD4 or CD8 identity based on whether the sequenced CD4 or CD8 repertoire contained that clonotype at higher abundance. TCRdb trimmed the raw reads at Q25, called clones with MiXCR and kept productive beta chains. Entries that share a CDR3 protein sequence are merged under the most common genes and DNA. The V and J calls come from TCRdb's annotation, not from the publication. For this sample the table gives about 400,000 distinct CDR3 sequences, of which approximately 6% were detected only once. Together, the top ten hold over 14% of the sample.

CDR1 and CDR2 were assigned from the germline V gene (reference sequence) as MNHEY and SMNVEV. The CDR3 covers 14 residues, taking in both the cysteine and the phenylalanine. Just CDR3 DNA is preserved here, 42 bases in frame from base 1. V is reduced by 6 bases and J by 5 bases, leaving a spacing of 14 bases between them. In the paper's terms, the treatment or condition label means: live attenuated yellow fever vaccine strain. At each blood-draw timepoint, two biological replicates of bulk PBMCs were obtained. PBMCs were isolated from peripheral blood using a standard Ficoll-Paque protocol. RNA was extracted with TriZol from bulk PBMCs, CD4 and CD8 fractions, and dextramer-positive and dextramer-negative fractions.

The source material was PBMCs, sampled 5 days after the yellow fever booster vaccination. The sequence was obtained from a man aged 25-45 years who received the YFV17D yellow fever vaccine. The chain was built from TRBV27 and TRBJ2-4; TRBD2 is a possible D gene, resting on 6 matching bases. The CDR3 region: CASSRAGPQNIQYF. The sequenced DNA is TGTGCCAGCAGCAGGGCGGGACCACAAAACATTCAGTACTTC.